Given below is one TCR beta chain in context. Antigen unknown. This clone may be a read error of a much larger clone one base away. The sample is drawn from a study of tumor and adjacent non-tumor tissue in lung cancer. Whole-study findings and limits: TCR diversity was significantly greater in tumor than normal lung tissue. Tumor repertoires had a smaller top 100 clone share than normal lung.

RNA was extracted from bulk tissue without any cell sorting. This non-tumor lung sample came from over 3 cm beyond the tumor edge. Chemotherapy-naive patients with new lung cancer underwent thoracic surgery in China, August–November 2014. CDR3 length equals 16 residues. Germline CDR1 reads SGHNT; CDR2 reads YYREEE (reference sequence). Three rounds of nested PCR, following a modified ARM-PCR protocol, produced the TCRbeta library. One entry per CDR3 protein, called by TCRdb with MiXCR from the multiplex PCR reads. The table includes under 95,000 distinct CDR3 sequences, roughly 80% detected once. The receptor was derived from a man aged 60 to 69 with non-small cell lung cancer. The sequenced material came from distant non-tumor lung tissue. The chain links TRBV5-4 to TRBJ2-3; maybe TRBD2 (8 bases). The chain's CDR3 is CASSLAAGAGTDTRYF. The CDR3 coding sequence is TGTGCCAGCAGCTTGGCAGCGGGAGCGGGGACAGATACGCGGTATTTT.